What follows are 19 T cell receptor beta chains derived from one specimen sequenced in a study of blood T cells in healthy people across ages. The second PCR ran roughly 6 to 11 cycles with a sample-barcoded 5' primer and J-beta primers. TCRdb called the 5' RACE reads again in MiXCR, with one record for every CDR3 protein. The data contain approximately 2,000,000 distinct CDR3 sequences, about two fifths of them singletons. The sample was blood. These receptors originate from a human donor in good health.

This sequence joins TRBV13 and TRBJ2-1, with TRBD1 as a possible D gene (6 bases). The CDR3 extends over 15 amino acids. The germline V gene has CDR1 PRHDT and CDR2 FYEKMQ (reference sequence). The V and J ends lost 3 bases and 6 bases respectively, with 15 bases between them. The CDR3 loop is CASSFRGSKLNEQFF. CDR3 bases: TGTGCCAGCAGCTTCAGGGGTTCGAAACTCAATGAGCAGTTCTTC.

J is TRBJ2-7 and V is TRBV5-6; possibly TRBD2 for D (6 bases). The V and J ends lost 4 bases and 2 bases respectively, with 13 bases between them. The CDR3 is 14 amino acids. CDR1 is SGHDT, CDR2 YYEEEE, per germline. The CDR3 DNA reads TGTGCCAGCAGCCCCTGGGGACTTGCCTACGAGCAGTACTTC. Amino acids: CASSPWGLAYEQYF.

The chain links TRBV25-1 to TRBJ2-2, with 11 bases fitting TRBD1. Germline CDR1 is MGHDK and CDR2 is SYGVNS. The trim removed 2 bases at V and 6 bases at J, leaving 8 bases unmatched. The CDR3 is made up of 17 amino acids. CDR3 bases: TGTGCCAGCAGTGAACGGGCCGGGACAGGGGGTCCCGGGGAGCTGTTTTTT. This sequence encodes CASSERAGTGGPGELFF.

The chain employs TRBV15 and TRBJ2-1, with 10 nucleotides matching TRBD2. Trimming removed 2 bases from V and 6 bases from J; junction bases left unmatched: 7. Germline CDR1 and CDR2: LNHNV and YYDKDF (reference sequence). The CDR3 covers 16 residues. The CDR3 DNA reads TGTGCCACCAGCAGATTTAGCGGGGGGTATGCCAATGAGCAGTTCTTC. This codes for CATSRFSGGYANEQFF.

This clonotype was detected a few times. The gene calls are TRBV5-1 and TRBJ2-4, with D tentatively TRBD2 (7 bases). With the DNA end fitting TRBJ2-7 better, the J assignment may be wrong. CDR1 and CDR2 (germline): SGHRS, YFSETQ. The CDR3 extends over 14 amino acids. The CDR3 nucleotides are TGCGCCAGCAGCTTGCTCTACAGGGAGGGCGAGCAGTACTTC. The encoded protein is CASSLLYREGEQYF.

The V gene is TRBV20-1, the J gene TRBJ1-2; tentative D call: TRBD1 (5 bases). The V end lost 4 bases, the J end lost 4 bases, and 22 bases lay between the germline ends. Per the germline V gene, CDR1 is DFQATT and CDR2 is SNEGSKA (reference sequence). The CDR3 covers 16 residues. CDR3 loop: CSATPGFESLAYGYTF. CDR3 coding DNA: TGCAGTGCTACCCCAGGGTTCGAGAGCCTCGCCTATGGCTACACCTTC.

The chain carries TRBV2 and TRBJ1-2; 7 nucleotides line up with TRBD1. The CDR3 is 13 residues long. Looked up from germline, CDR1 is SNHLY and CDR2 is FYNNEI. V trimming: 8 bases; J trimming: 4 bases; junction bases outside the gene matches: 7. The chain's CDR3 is CASERGQGYGYTF. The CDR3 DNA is TGTGCCAGCGAGAGGGGGCAGGGCTATGGCTACACCTTC.

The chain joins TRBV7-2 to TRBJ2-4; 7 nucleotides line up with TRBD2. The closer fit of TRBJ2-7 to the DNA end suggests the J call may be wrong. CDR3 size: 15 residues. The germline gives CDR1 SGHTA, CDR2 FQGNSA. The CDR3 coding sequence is TGTGCCAGCAGCCTCGGGGGAGGGGATAGCGACGAGCAGTACTTC. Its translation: CASSLGGGDSDEQYF.

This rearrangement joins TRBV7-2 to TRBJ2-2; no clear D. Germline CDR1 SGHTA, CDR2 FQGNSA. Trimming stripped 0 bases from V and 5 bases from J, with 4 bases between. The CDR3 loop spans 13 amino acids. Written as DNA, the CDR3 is TGTGCCAGCAGCTTAGCAAGTACCGGGGAGCTGTTTTTT. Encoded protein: CASSLASTGELFF.

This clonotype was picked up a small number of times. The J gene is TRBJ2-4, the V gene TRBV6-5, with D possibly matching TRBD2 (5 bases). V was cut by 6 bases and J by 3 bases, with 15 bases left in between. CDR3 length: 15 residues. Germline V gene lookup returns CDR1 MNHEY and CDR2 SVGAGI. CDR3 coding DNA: TGTGCCAGCAGCCTAGAGGGAGATAGCAAAAACATTCAGTACTTC. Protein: CASSLEGDSKNIQYF.

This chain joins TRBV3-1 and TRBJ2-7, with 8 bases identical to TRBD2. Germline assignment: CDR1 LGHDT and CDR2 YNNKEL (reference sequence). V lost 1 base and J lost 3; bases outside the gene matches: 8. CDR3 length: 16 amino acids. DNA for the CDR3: TGTGCCAGCAGCCAAGGGGCGGCGGGGGGAATCTACGAGCAGTACTTC. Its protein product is CASSQGAAGGIYEQYF.

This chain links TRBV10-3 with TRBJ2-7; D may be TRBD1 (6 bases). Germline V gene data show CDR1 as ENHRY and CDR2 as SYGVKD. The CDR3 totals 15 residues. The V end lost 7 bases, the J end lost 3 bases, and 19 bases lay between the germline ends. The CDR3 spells CAIKKGGARNYEQYF. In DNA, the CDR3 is TGTGCCATCAAAAAAGGGGGAGCCAGAAACTACGAGCAGTACTTC.

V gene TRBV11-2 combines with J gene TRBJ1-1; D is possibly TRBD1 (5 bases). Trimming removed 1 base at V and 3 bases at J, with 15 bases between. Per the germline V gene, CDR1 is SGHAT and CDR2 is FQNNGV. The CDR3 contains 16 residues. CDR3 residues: CASSLVLWGRDTEAFF. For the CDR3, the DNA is TGTGCCAGCAGCTTAGTATTGTGGGGGAGAGACACTGAAGCTTTCTTT.

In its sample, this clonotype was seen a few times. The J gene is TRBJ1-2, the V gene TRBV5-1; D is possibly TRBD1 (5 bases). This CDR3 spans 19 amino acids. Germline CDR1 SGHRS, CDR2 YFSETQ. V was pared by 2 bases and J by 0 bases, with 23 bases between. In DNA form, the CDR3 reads TGCGCCAGCAGCTTAGAGGGGAAGAGAGGGCTCCTTCCTAACTATGGCTACACCTTC. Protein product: CASSLEGKRGLLPNYGYTF.

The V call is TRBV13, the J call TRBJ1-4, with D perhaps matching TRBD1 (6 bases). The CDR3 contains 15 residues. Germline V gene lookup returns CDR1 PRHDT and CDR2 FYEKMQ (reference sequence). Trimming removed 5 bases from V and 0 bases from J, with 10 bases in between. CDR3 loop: CASSDRQATNEKLFF. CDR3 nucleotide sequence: TGTGCCAGCAGCGACCGACAGGCAACTAATGAAAAACTGTTTTTT.

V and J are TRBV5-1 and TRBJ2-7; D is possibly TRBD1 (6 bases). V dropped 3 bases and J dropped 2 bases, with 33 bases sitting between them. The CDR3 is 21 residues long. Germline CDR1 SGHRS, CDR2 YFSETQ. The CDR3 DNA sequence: TGCGCCAGCAGCTCGGCGGATTTGGGTGGGGGCCCTGACCAAGACCCCTACGAGCAGTACTTC. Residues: CASSSADLGGGPDQDPYEQYF. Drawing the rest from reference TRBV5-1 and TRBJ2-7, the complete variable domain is KAGVTQTPRYLIKTRGQQVTLSCSPISGHRSVSWYQQTPGQGLQFLFEYFSETQRNKGNFPGRFSGRQFSNSRSEMNVSTLELGDSALYLCASSSADLGGGPDQDPYEQYFGPGTRLTVT.

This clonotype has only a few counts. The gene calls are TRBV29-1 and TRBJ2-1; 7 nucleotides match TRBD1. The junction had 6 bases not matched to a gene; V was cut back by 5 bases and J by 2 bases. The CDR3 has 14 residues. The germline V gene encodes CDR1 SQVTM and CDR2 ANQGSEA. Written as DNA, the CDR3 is TGCAGCGTTACAGGGGCTGTACCCTACAATGAGCAGTTCTTC. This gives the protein CSVTGAVPYNEQFF.

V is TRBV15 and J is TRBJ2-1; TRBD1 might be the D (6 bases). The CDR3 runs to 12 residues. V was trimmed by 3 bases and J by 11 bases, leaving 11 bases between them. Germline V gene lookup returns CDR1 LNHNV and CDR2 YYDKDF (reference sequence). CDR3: CATSRVQGKQFF. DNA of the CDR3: TGTGCCACCAGCAGGGTACAGGGTAAGCAGTTCTTC.

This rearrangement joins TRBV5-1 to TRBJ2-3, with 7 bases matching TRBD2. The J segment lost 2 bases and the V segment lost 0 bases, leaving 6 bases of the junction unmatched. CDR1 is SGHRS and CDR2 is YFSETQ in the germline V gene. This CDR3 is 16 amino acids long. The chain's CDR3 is CASSLVGGVHTDTQYF. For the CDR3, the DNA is TGCGCCAGCAGCTTGGTGGGGGGGGTCCACACAGATACGCAGTATTTT.